The next 2 T cell receptor beta chains were all read from a single sample in a study of blood T cells in healthy people across ages (dated by TCRdb to about 2015). Library method: 5' RACE. Data came from an Illumina HiSeq 2500. The second PCR ran for roughly 6 to 11 cycles and used a J-beta primer mix along with a sample-barcoded 5' primer. The raw public reads went through TCRdb reprocessing: fastp at Q25, MiXCR clone calling, in-frame beta chains kept. A single entry per CDR3 protein holds the most common genes and DNA from its merged rows. This sample lists more than 550,000 distinct CDR3 sequences; around a fifth were detected once. The top ten hold under 25% of the sample. Sequencing was performed on blood. Receptors originate from a man between 65 and 80 years old in good health.

With respect to this clonotype: The junction differs from germline at one of its ends, possibly a read error. This chain joins TRBV5-1 and TRBJ1-1; TRBD1 agrees at 7 bases. The CDR3 is 13 amino acids. Germline V gene data show CDR1 as SGHRS and CDR2 as YFSETQ. The CDR3 sequence is CASSRGQNTEALF. CDR3 nucleotides: TGCGCCAGCAGCCGGGGACAGAACACTGAAGCTCTCTTT.

This chain links TRBV28 with TRBJ2-5; D remains ambiguous. The DNA end lines up better with TRBJ2-7; the J call may be wrong. The CDR3 sequence is 13 residues long. Germline V gives CDR1 MDHEN, CDR2 SYDVKM. This chain's CDR3 is CASSFSDFYEQYF. DNA of the CDR3: TGTGCCAGCAGTTTTTCGGATTTCTACGAGCAGTACTTC.